Below, one T cell receptor (beta chain) is given with its context. PCR involved 60 Vbeta and 13 Jbeta primers. Some clones are missing from TCRdb's copy, which holds only in-frame ones; the method was immunoSEQ multiplex PCR. The sample carries more than 250,000 clones, about 90% recorded once. The entry originates in a study of cytomegalovirus exposure and HLA in healthy donors. Each donor was healthy, and each was a bone marrow donor. V gave up 8 bases and J gave up 5 bases, with 13 bases separating them. Germline CDR1 reads MNHEY; CDR2 reads SVGAGI. The CDR3 loop spans 13 amino acids. The receptor's source is a woman under 30 in good health and CMV-seronegative. This chain joins TRBV6-5 and TRBJ2-1; the D gene is possibly TRBD2 (5 bases). What was sequenced was PBMCs. This CDR3 reads CASSLGSNNEQFF. CDR3 in DNA: TGTGCCAGCTCGTTGGGGAGTAACAATGAGCAGTTCTTC.